The 18 T cell receptor beta chains given below trace back to one sample, sequenced in a study of tumor and adjacent non-tumor tissue in lung cancer. The template was RNA from unsorted bulk tissue. A modified ARM-PCR protocol with three rounds of nested PCR amplified TCRbeta. Each CDR3 protein is one row after TCRdb ran MiXCR on the multiplex PCR reads. Of 100,000 to 120,000 distinct CDR3 sequences listed, approximately 80% are singletons. The sequencing sample was made of lung tumor tissue. Receptor source: a man aged 65 to 79 with non-small cell lung cancer.

The CDR3 DNA reads TGCGCCAGCAGTGTTTCAGAACTAGGTCGGTTCACCGGGGAGCTGTTTTTT. Translated: CASSVSELGRFTGELFF. The V and J genes are TRBV10-2 and TRBJ2-2, with D perhaps TRBD2 (5 bases). Trimming stripped 4 bases from V and 4 bases from J, with 19 bases between. The V gene's germline CDR1 is WSHSY and CDR2 SAAADI. This CDR3 region has 17 residues.

Regarding this clonotype: One end of the junction fails to match germline, which may point to a read error. The chain has TRBV11-2 and TRBJ2-7; possibly TRBD1 for D (5 bases). This CDR3 spans 16 amino acids. CDR1 and CDR2 from the germline V gene are SGHAT and FQNNGV. The CDR3 sequence: CANNPPARTPTYEQYF. CDR3 coding DNA: TGTGCCAACAACCCCCCCGCCCGGACACCAACCTACGAGCAGTACTTT. The variable domain in full, with the rest retrieved from reference TRBV11-2 and TRBJ2-7, is EAGVAQSPRYKIIEKRQSVAFWCNPISGHATLYWYQQILGQGPKLLIQFQNNGVVDDSQLPKDRFSAERLKGVDSTLKIQPAKLEDSAVYLCANNPPARTPTYEQYFGPGTRLTVT.

About this clonotype itself: Being one base from a much bigger clone, this may be a read error. Given the absence of the conserved phenylalanine or tryptophan at the CDR3 end, a read error is likely. This chain uses TRBV20-1 with TRBJ2-7; 11 bases map to TRBD1. The CDR3 length is 14 residues. Germline CDR1 DFQATT, CDR2 SNEGSKA (reference sequence). The V gene end was trimmed by 5 bases and the J gene end by 1 base; junction bases not matched to a gene: 4. The CDR3 DNA follows: TGCAGTGCTGACCGGGACAGGGGGTCCTACGAGCAGTACATC. Residues: CSADRDRGSYEQYI.

Note on this clonotype: An end of the junction does not agree with germline; a read error may underlie this. The V and J genes are TRBV11-2 and TRBJ1-1; D might be TRBD1 (6 bases). The CDR3 consists of 14 residues. Germline-derived CDR1 and CDR2 are SGHAT and FQNNGV. The DNA for the CDR3 is TGTGCCAGCAGTCTACACAGGGTTTTGACCGAAGCTCTCTTT. Amino acids: CASSLHRVLTEALF.

With regard to this clonotype: The CDR3 end shows no conserved phenylalanine or tryptophan, and so a read error is likely. The chain recombines TRBV12-3 or TRBV12-4 with TRBJ1-1; unclear D gene. The CDR3 is made up of 10 amino acids. This CDR3 reads CAGRGSEAFL. CDR3 bases: TGTGCCGGCAGAGGGAGTGAAGCTTTCCTT.

With regard to this clonotype: The junction does not match germline at one end; this may be a read error. The genes are TRBV12-3 or TRBV12-4 and TRBJ1-5; D remains unclear. CDR3 length equals 12 residues. The CDR3 sequence: CASSLTNQPQHF. Written as DNA, the CDR3 is TGTGCCAGCAGTTTAACTAATCAGCCTCAGCATTTT.

A remark on this clonotype: The CDR3 end shows no conserved phenylalanine or tryptophan, and so a read error is likely. V and J are TRBV4-1 and TRBJ2-5; D might be TRBD1 or TRBD2, each matching 5 bases. From germline, CDR1 is MGHRA and CDR2 YSYEKL. This CDR3 has 14 amino acids. CDR3 sequence: CARCQQWGQETQYS. The DNA of the CDR3 is TGCGCTAGATGCCAACAGTGGGGGCAAGAGACCCAGTACTCT.

This clonotype came up once. The chain links TRBV28 to TRBJ1-2; D unclear. The CDR3 is 14 amino acids. Trimming took off 8 bases at V and 5 bases at J, with 18 bases between the two ends. CDR1 is MDHEN and CDR2 is SYDVKM in the germline V gene. CDR3 coding DNA: TGTGCCAGCCTTAGAGTGGTAGTAAATTATGGCTACACCTTC. Translating gives CASLRVVVNYGYTF.

Ten or more counts support this clonotype. The V gene is TRBV18, the J gene TRBJ1-2; D may be TRBD1 (6 bases). Germline V CDR1 and CDR2: KGHSH, LQKENI. V was clipped by 3 bases and J by 1 base, with 15 bases between them. The CDR3 runs to 16 residues. The CDR3, as DNA: TGTGCCAGCTCACCTTTCAAGGGGGACATTAACTATGGCTACACCTTC. This codes for CASSPFKGDINYGYTF.

Concerning this clonotype: The junction differs from germline at one of its ends, possibly a read error. The chain joins TRBV11-2 to TRBJ2-7; 8 positions agree with TRBD1. Looked up from germline, CDR1 is SGHAT and CDR2 is FQNNGV. The CDR3 length is 15 residues. CDR3 bases: TGTGCCAGCAGTTTAGATCAGGGGGCCCCCTACGAGCAATGCTTC. Translation gives CASSLDQGAPYEQCF.

For this clonotype: A much larger clone sits a single nucleotide away, making a read error possible. The CDR3, as DNA: TGCGCCAGCACTACTAGCGGTAACAATGAGGAGTTCTTC. It encodes CASTTSGNNEEFF. V usage is TRBV5-1 and J usage is TRBJ2-1; 8 bases are a match to TRBD2. Germline CDR1 SGHRS, CDR2 YFSETQ. This CDR3 comprises 13 residues.

A note on this clonotype: Here the CDR3 omits its conserved ending phenylalanine or tryptophan, so a read error is the likely source. V is TRBV20-1 and J is TRBJ2-7, with a weak D call TRBD2 (5 bases). The CDR3 has 14 amino acids. Germline V gene data show CDR1 as DFQATT and CDR2 as SNEGSKA (reference sequence). The CDR3 sequence is CNASGGRSPYDQYL. CDR3 DNA sequence: TGCAATGCTAGTGGAGGACGGTCCCCTTACGACCAGTACCTC.

The chain combines TRBV11-3 with TRBJ2-5; possible D gene TRBD1, 6 bases. The CDR3 sequence is 17 residues long. V lost 1 base and J lost 14, with 29 bases in between. Germline V lookup: CDR1 SGHNT, CDR2 YENEEA. CDR3 protein: CASSLATGLTNEEIQYF. The CDR3 coding sequence is TGTGCCAGCAGCTTAGCAACAGGGCTTACCAACGAAGAGATCCAATACTTC.

With respect to this clonotype: Its ends do not fully match the called genes, so a read error is possible. This rearrangement joins TRBV10-1 to TRBJ2-7; 13 bases are shared with TRBD2. Germline-derived CDR1 and CDR2 are WNHNN and SYGVQD (reference sequence). The CDR3 has 15 residues. CDR3 sequence: CASGESGLAGREQYF. DNA for the CDR3: TGCGCCAGCGGTGAGTCGGGACTAGCGGGACGGGAGCAGTACTTC.

Turning to this clonotype: At one of its ends the junction is not consistent with the germline gene, which may arise from a read error. The chain links TRBV6-2 or TRBV6-3 to TRBJ1-1, with a tentative D call TRBD1 (5 bases). CDR1 is MNHEY, CDR2 SVGEGT, per germline. This CDR3 comprises 16 residues. The CDR3 DNA is TGTACCAGCAGTTCGGCGACAAGCATAAGGGGAACTGAAGCTTTCTTT. Residues: CTSSSATSIRGTEAFF.

This clonotype has a handful of counts. At one of its ends the junction is not consistent with the germline gene, which may arise from a read error. The CDR3 region has the DNA TGTGCTAGCAGAGGAGGTGAAAAATTGTTTTTT. Residues: CASRGGEKLFF. This chain links TRBV6-6 with TRBJ1-4, with unresolved D. CDR3 length: 11 residues. The germline CDR1 and CDR2 sequences are MNHNY and SVGAGI (reference sequence).

A remark on this clonotype: The junction and the germline gene differ at one end; a read error may be behind it. V and J are TRBV20-1 and TRBJ1-1; tentatively, D is TRBD1 (5 bases). The germline V gene encodes CDR1 DFQATT and CDR2 SNEGSKA (reference sequence). This CDR3 region has 13 residues. CDR3 nucleotide sequence: TGCAGTACTAGCCAGACAGCGAACACTGATGCTTTCTTT. Amino acid sequence: CSTSQTANTDAFF.

As for this clonotype: A junction boundary mismatches the germline segment, possibly from a read error. The chain has TRBV12-3 or TRBV12-4 and TRBJ2-7, with D possibly matching TRBD1 (5 bases). The length of the CDR3 is 14 residues. CDR3 nucleotide sequence: TGTGTCAGCAAACAGGCCCTATCCAACTACGAGCAGTACTTC. It yields the protein CVSKQALSNYEQYF.